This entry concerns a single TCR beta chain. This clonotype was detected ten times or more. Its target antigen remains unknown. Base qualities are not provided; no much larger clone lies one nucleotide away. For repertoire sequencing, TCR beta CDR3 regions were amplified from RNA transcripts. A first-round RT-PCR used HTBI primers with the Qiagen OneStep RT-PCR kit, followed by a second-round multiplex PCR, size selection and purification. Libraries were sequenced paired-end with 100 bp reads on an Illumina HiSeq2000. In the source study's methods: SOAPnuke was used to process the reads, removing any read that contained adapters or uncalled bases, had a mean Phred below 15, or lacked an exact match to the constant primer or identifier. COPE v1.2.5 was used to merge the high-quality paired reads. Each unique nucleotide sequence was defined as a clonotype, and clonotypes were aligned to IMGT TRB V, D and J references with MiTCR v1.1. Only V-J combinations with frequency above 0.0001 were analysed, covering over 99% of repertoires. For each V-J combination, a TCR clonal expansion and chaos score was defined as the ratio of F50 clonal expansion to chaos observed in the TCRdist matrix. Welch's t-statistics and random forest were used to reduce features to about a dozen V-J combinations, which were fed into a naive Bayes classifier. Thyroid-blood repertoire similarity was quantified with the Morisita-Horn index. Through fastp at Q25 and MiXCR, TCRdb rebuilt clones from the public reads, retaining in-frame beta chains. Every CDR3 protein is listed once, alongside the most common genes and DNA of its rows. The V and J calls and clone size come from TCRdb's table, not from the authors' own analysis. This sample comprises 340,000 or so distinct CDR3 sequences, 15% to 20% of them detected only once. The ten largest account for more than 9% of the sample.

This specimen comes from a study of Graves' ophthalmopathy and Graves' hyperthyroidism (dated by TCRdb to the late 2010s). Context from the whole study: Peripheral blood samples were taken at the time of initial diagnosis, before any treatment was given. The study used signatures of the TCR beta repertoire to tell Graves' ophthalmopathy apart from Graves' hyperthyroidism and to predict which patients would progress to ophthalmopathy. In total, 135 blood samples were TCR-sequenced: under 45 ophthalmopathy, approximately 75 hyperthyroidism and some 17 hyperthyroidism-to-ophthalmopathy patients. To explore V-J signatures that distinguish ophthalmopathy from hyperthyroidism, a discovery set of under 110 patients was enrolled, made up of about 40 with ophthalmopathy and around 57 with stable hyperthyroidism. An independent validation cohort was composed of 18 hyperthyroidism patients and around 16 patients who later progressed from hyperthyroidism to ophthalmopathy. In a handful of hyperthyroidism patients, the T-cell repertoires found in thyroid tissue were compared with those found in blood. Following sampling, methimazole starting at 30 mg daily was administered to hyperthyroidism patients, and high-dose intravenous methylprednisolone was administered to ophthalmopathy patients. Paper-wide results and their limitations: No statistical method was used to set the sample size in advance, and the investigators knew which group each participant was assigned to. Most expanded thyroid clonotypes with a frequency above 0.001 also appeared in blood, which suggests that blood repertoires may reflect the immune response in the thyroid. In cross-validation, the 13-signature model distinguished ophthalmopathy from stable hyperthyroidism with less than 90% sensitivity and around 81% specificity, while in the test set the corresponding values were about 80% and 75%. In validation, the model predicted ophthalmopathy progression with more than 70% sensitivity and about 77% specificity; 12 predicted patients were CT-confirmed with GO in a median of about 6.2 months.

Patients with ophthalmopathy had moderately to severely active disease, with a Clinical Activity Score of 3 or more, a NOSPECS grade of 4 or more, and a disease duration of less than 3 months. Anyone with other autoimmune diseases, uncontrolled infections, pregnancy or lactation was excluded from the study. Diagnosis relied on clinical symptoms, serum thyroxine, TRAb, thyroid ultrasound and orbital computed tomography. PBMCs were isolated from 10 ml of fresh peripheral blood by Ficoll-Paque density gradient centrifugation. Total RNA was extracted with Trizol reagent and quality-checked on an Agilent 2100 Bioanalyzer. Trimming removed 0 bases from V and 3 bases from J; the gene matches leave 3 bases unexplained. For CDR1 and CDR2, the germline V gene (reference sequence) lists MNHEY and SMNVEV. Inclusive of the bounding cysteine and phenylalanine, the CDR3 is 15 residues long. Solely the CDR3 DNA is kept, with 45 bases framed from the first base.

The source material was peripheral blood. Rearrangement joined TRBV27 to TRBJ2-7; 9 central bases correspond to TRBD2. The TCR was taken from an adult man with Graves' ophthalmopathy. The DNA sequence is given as TGTGCCAGCAGTTTATCCTGGCGGGAGGGCTACGAGCAGTACTTC. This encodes CASSLSWREGYEQYF.